This T cell receptor (beta chain) was identified in a study of shared clonotypes between healthy human individuals. Study-wide points: Estimated richness was generally greater in naive than memory subsets.

Researchers divided each subset's genomic DNA evenly across several immunoSEQ plates. The input for sorted-subset replicate PCRs was around 0.2 ug DNA, about 30,000 T cell genomes. Using immunoSEQ multiplex PCR, the repertoire was profiled, and TCRdb retains in-frame clones only, with some absent. In the table there are a few million clones, over 90% of which are singletons. The germline CDR1 and CDR2 sequences are SGDLS and YYNGEE. This CDR3 is built from 14 residues. Trimming removed 5 bases at V and 2 bases at J, with 12 bases between. On this clone itself: Antigen unknown.

The sequence came from a man aged 18 to 30 in good health. Some clones in this sample may be carry-over from other donors' samples. Sequenced input: naive CD4+ T cells from PBMCs. Subset denoted: CD45RA+ positively selected. The chain carries TRBV9 and TRBJ2-3; no clear D gene. CDR3 loop: CASSSRSNTDTQYF. CDR3 in DNA: TGTGCCAGCAGTTCTCGATCCAACACAGATACGCAGTATTTT.